These 8 T cell receptor beta chains were all obtained from the same sample, sequenced in a study of vaccination effects on CD4 cells after COVID-19. Profiling relied on immunoSEQ multiplex PCR, and the TCRdb table lists in-frame clones only, not all of them. The table has approximately 65,000 clones, 74% seen once. Under the ViraFEST assay, PBMC were stimulated with viral peptide pools so that antigen-specific CD4+ T cells expanded. Sequencing was performed afterwards. The authors isolated CD4+ T cells after around 9 days of culture. Participants completed two doses of the BNT162b2 or mRNA-1273 vaccine. Their antigens are not known. The input for sequencing was CD4+ T cells from PBMCs cultured with HCoV-229E spike peptides, taken after COVID-19 vaccination. The receptors derive from a human donor who received a COVID-19 vaccine.

CDR3 sequence: CASSIANYGYTF. CDR3 nucleotides: TGTGCCAGCAGTATAGCTAACTATGGCTACACCTTC. The rearrangement joins TRBV7-2 to TRBJ1-2; D gene unclear. The CDR3 length is 12 residues. Trimming pared 6 bases from V and 0 bases from J, leaving 5 bases between. The germline CDR1 and CDR2 sequences are SGHTA and FQGNSA.

This clone showed up just once. The J gene is TRBJ2-5, the V gene TRBV10-3; D is undetermined. V was pared by 3 bases and J by 3 bases, with 5 bases between. This CDR3 has 12 amino acids. The germline V gene has CDR1 ENHRY and CDR2 SYGVKD. CDR3 nucleotides: TGTGCCATCAGTGACTCAGAAGAGACCCAGTACTTC. Translated, it gives CAISDSEETQYF.

This clone was observed a handful of times. The chain recombines TRBV7-3 with TRBJ2-1, with 7 bases aligning to TRBD2. The germline gives CDR1 SGHTA, CDR2 FQGTGA. The CDR3 has 17 amino acids. Unmatched junction bases numbered 11, after V lost 6 bases and J lost 0 bases. The CDR3: CASSSLGRGNSYNEQFF. The CDR3 nucleotides read TGTGCCAGCAGTTCTTTGGGGCGGGGGAACTCCTACAATGAGCAGTTCTTC.

This clone was seen a few times. The rearrangement uses TRBV28 and TRBJ2-2, with TRBD2 identical over 9 bases. J lost 5 bases, V lost 1 base, and 8 bases had no gene match. This CDR3 spans 17 amino acids. CDR1 MDHEN and CDR2 SYDVKM come from the germline V gene. The CDR3 is CASSLLRGGHATGELFF. In DNA form, the CDR3 reads TGTGCCAGCAGTTTATTGCGGGGGGGCCACGCAACCGGGGAGCTGTTTTTT. Supplemented by reference TRBV28 and TRBJ2-2, the full variable domain reads DVKVTQSSRYLVKRTGEKVFLECVQDMDHENMFWYRQDPGLGLRLIYFSYDVKMKEKGDIPEGYSVSREKKERFSLILESASTNQTSMYLCASSLLRGGHATGELFFGEGSRLTVL.

The chain recombines TRBV3-1 (or the pseudogene TRBV3-2) with TRBJ1-6; D uncertain. CDR1 and CDR2 (germline): LGHDT, YNNKEL (reference sequence). V lost 4 bases to trimming and J lost 11 bases, with 18 bases between them. This CDR3 has 15 amino acids. As DNA, the CDR3 is TGTGCCAGCAGCCCGTCCCAAGCAATAGGAGCACCCCTCCACTTT. Translating it yields CASSPSQAIGAPLHF.

This chain links TRBV5-1 with TRBJ1-5; D unclear. The germline V gene encodes CDR1 SGHRS and CDR2 YFSETQ. The CDR3 loop spans 16 amino acids. V lost 4 bases and J lost 7, with 21 bases in between. This chain's CDR3 is CASSPLEAIQGQPQHF. The CDR3 DNA sequence: TGCGCCAGCAGCCCGCTGGAGGCCATTCAAGGGCAGCCCCAGCATTTT.

The chain couples TRBV9 to TRBJ2-5, with D perhaps being TRBD1 or TRBD2 (5 bases each). The V and J ends lost 4 bases and 0 bases respectively, with 13 bases between them. Germline-derived CDR1 and CDR2 are SGDLS and YYNGEE. This CDR3 region has 15 residues. The CDR3 coding sequence is TGTGCCAGCAGCCCCGGGACCAACAACCAAGAGACCCAGTACTTC. Translation: CASSPGTNNQETQYF. Full variable domain (missing parts from reference TRBV9 and TRBJ2-5): DSGVTQTPKHLITATGQRVTLRCSPRSGDLSVYWYQQSLDQGLQFLIQYYNGEERAKGNILERFSAQQFPDLHSELNLSSLELGDSALYFCASSPGTNNQETQYFGPGTRLLVL.

V usage is TRBV9 and J usage is TRBJ2-5, with 9 positions matching TRBD1. This CDR3 has 16 amino acids. The ends lost 2 bases at V and 1 base at J; junction bases unmatched: 6. Germline V lookup: CDR1 SGDLS, CDR2 YYNGEE. The CDR3 nucleotides read TGTGCCAGCAGCGTCAGTACAGGGGGCATCCAAGAGACCCAGTACTTC. It is translated as CASSVSTGGIQETQYF.